Listed below are T cell receptor beta chains from one sample, sequenced in a study of blood T cell repertoires in COVID-19. The method was immunoSEQ multiplex PCR; TCRdb's version includes in-frame clones alone and lacks a portion of them. The sample lists 53,000 or so clones; around nine tenths were seen once. Sequencing was done on a sample of peripheral blood. The receptors stem from a man aged 40-49 years with acute or convalescent COVID-19. Both conserved end residues are part of each CDR3. D genes are given only for firm matches. Rows may omit the clone size; those that give it use once, few, many or a size class.

D gene	V gene	J gene	clone size	CDR3 DNA	CDR3 protein
TRBD1	TRBV14	TRBJ1-1	once	TGTGCCAGCAGCCAAGTCCACAGGGGCGACACTGAAGCTTTCTTT	CASSQVHRGDTEAFF
NA	TRBV15	TRBJ1-2	NA	TGTGCCACACAGGGAGACTATGGCTACACCTTC	CATQGDYGYTF
NA	TRBV6-5	TRBJ1-1	NA	TGTGCCAGCAGTCATTATCGGGGGGGGGCTGAAGCTTTCTTT	CASSHYRGGAEAFF
NA	TRBV6-5	TRBJ2-2	NA	TGTGCCACCGGCCGCAAGGGGGTTGACACCGGGGAGCTGTTTTTT	CATGRKGVDTGELFF
TRBD1	TRBV11-3	TRBJ2-5	NA	TGTGCCAGCAGCCAAGGGACAGGTACGCAAGAGACCCAGTACTTC	CASSQGTGTQETQYF
TRBD2	TRBV2	TRBJ2-3	once	TGTGCCAGCAGTGTATTAGCGGGAAGCACAGATACGCAGTATTTT	CASSVLAGSTDTQYF
TRBD1	TRBV24-1	TRBJ2-2	NA	TGTGCCACCAGTGATAGAACAGGGGTTACCTCGAACACCGGGGAGCTGTTTTTT	CATSDRTGVTSNTGELFF
TRBD1	TRBV12-5	TRBJ2-7	NA	TGTGCTAGTGGTTCTTTACTGGGACAGAACTACGAGCAGTACTTC	CASGSLLGQNYEQYF
NA	TRBV14	TRBJ2-6	NA	TGTGCCAGCAGCCAAGATCAGGGGTCCTTGTTAACTGGGGCCAACGTCCTGACTTTC	CASSQDQGSLLTGANVLTF
NA	TRBV6-1	TRBJ1-1	NA	TGTGCCAGCAGTGAAGGCGGCAGGGTCACTGAAGCTTTCTTT	CASSEGGRVTEAFF
NA	TRBV4-1	TRBJ1-1	NA	TGCGCCAGCAGTCCTACGTTGAACACTGAAGCTTTCTTT	CASSPTLNTEAFF
TRBD2	TRBV29-1	TRBJ2-1	NA	TGCAGCGTTGGGCTAGCGGGAGGACGTTCCTACAATGAGCAGTTCTTC	CSVGLAGGRSYNEQFF
NA	TRBV6-5	TRBJ2-5	NA	TGTGCCAGCAGTATCGACAGGTACCAAGAGACCCAGTACTTC	CASSIDRYQETQYF